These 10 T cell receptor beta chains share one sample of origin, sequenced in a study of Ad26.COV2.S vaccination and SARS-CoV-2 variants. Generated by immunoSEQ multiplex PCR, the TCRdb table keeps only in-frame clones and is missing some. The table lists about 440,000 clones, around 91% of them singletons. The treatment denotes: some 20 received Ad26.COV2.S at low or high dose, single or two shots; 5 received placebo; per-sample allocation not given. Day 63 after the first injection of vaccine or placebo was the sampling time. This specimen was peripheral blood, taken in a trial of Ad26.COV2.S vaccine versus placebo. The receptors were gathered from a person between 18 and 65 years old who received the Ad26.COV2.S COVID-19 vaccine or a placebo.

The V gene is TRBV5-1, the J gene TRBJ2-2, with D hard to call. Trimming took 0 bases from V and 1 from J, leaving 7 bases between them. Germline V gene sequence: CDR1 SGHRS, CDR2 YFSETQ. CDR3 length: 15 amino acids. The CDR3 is CASSLAPGNTGELFF. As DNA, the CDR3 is TGCGCCAGCAGCTTGGCCCCGGGGAACACCGGGGAGCTGTTTTTT.

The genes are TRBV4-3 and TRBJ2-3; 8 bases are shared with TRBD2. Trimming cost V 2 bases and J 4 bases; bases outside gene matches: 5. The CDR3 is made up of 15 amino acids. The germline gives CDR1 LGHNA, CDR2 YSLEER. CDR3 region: CASSQMTGGADTQYF. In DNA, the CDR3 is TGCGCCAGCAGCCAAATGACGGGGGGGGCAGATACGCAGTATTTT.

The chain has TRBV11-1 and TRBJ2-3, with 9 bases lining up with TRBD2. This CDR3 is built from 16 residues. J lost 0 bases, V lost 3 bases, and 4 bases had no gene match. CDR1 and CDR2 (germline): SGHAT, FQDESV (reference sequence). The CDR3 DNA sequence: TGTGCCAGCAGCTTCTCTAGCGGGACTAGCACAGATACGCAGTATTTT. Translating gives CASSFSSGTSTDTQYF.

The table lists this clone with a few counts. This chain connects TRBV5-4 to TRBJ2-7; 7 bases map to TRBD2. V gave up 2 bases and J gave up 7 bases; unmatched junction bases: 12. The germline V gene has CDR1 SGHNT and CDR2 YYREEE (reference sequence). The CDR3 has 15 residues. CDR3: CASSFRLAPEGEQYF. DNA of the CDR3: TGTGCCAGCAGCTTCAGACTAGCCCCTGAAGGGGAGCAGTACTTC.

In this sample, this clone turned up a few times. The CDR3 region is CASSPRQGNPYEQYF. CDR3 nucleotides: TGTGCCAGTAGCCCAAGACAGGGGAATCCCTACGAGCAGTACTTC. The rearrangement joins TRBV19 to TRBJ2-7; 8 nucleotides match TRBD1. CDR1 is LNHDA, CDR2 SQIVND, per germline (reference sequence). V lost 6 bases and J lost 2; bases outside the gene matches: 9. This CDR3 comprises 15 residues.

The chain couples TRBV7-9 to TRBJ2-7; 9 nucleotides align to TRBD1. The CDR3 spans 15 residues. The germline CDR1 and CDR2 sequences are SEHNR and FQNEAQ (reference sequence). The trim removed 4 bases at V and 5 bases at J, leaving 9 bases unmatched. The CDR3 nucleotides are TGTGCCAGCAGCTCCACCGGACAGGGGAGACACGAGCAGTACTTC. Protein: CASSSTGQGRHEQYF.

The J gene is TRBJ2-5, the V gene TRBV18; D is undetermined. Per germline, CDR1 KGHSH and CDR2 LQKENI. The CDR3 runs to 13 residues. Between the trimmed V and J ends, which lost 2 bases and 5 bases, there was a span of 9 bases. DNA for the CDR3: TGTGCCAGCTCACCAGGGAATGGGGAGACCCAGTACTTC. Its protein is CASSPGNGETQYF.

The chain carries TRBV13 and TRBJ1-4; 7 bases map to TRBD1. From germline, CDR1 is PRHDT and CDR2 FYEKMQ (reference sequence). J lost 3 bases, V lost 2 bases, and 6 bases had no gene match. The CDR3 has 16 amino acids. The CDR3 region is CASSLIVQGSNEKLFF. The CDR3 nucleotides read TGTGCCAGCAGCTTAATTGTACAGGGGTCTAATGAAAAACTGTTTTTT.

The chain's CDR3 is CASRGIAGELFF. The CDR3 nucleotides read TGTGCCAGCAGAGGAATCGCCGGGGAGCTGTTTTTT. The chain links TRBV5-6 to TRBJ2-2; no clear D. Germline values: CDR1 SGHDT, CDR2 YYEEEE. The CDR3 consists of 12 residues. The ends were cut back, 5 bases at V and 6 bases at J, with 8 bases in the middle.

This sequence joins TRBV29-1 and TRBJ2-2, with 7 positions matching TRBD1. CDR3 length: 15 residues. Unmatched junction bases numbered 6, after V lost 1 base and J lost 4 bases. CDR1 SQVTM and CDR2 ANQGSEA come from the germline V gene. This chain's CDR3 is CSVEATGFSTGELFF. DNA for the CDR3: TGCAGCGTTGAAGCGACAGGGTTCAGCACCGGGGAGCTGTTTTTT.